A single sample is the source of the 8 T cell receptor beta chains below, sequenced in a study of human T cells and chemical hapten exposure. Sample time point: pre-sensitization, week 0. The treatment: therapeutic diphenylcyclopropenone sensitization with weekly scalp DPC. TCRdb fed the RACE reads into MiXCR, producing one record per CDR3 protein. The profile shows tens of thousands of distinct CDR3 sequences, roughly 9.1% of them singletons. The sample consisted of whole blood, taken in connection with sensitization to the hapten diphenylcyclopropenone (DPC). These receptor sequences come from a woman aged 40 to 55 with alopecia areata. Some clones in this sample may be carry-over from other donors' samples.

Ten or more counts support this clonotype. This chain connects TRBV3-1 to TRBJ2-7; TRBD2 aligns across 12 bases. There are 15 residues in the CDR3. V lost 3 bases, J lost 6 bases, and 6 bases stayed unmatched. Germline CDR1 LGHDT, CDR2 YNNKEL (reference sequence). CDR3 nucleotides: TGTGCCAGCAGCCACGGACTAGCGGGGAAGGTCGAGCAGTACTTC. Translated: CASSHGLAGKVEQYF.

This clonotype was seen repeatedly, ten times or more. This chain uses TRBV6-2 or TRBV6-3 with TRBJ1-5; TRBD1 matches at 8 bases. V was pared by 4 bases and J by 6 bases, with 2 bases of the junction left unmatched. The length of the CDR3 is 13 residues. Germline CDR1 reads MNHEY; CDR2 reads SVGEGT. In nucleotides, the CDR3 is TGTGCCAGCAGTTTGACAGGGGTTCAGCCCCAGCATTTT. This translates into CASSLTGVQPQHF.

In its sample, this clonotype was seen many times. CDR3 amino acids: CASSQGAGGYNEQFF. CDR3 DNA: TGCGCCAGCAGCCAAGGGGCGGGGGGATACAATGAGCAGTTCTTC. The gene calls are TRBV4-3 and TRBJ2-1, with 8 bases matching TRBD2. Germline V CDR1 and CDR2: LGHNA, YSLEER. CDR3 size: 15 residues. The ends lost 1 base at V and 4 bases at J; junction bases unmatched: 3.

This clonotype came up a few times. CDR3 nucleotides: TGTGCCACCAGCAGGACAGGGCATCAGCCCCAGCATTTT. Translated: CATSRTGHQPQHF. The chain recombines TRBV24-1 with TRBJ1-5, with 8 bases identical to TRBD1. The CDR3 runs to 13 residues. J gave up 5 bases and V 7 bases, and 3 bases lay outside the gene matches. CDR1 is KGHDR, CDR2 SFDVKD, per germline.

This clonotype was observed a handful of times. V is TRBV7-9 and J is TRBJ2-3; a possible D gene is TRBD2 (5 bases). This CDR3 spans 13 amino acids. Trimming stripped 5 bases from V and 6 bases from J, with 12 bases between. CDR1 and CDR2 (germline): SEHNR, FQNEAQ (reference sequence). CDR3 loop: CASSIKRRDTQYF. As DNA, the CDR3 is TGTGCCAGCAGCATAAAAAGGAGGGATACGCAGTATTTT.

This clonotype was observed many times. V is TRBV5-6 and J is TRBJ1-4, with D tentatively TRBD1 (5 bases). Looked up from germline, CDR1 is SGHDT and CDR2 is YYEEEE. V was shortened by 4 bases and J by 10 bases, with 14 bases between the two germline ends. The CDR3 is 13 amino acids. CDR3 coding DNA: TGTGCCAGCAGCCCGGAAATTAGGGGAAAACTGTTTTTT. Translating it yields CASSPEIRGKLFF. The full variable domain, in which reference TRBV5-6 and TRBJ1-4 provide the parts outside the CDR3, is DAGVTQSPTHLIKTRGQQVTLRCSPKSGHDTVSWYQQALGQGPQFIFQYYEEEERQRGNFPDRFSGHQFPNYSSELNVNALLLGDSALYLCASSPEIRGKLFFGSGTQLSVL.

This clonotype was seen at least ten times. The chain joins TRBV30 to TRBJ1-1, with D tentatively TRBD1 (5 bases). The CDR3 is 16 amino acids. V was pared by 1 base and J by 5 bases, with 20 bases between. Germline CDR1 GTSNPN, CDR2 SVGIG (reference sequence). CDR3 in DNA: TGTGCCTGGAGTGACCTGTGGGGGGTAGGTGGGACTGAAGCTTTCTTT. Protein: CAWSDLWGVGGTEAFF.

This chain's CDR3 is CASSPDLTQYF. The CDR3 DNA is TGTGCCAGCAGCCCCGACTTAACCCAGTACTTC. The V and J genes are TRBV7-2 and TRBJ2-5; D ambiguous. Per the germline V gene, CDR1 is SGHTA and CDR2 is FQGNSA. The CDR3 consists of 11 residues. V lost 5 bases to trimming and J lost 8 bases, with 9 bases between them. The whole variable domain, remainder taken from reference TRBV7-2 and TRBJ2-5, is GAGVSQSPSNKVTEKGKDVELRCDPISGHTALYWYRQSLGQGLEFLIYFQGNSAPDKSGLPSDRFSAERTGGSVSTLTIQRTQQEDSAVYLCASSPDLTQYFGPGTRLLVL.